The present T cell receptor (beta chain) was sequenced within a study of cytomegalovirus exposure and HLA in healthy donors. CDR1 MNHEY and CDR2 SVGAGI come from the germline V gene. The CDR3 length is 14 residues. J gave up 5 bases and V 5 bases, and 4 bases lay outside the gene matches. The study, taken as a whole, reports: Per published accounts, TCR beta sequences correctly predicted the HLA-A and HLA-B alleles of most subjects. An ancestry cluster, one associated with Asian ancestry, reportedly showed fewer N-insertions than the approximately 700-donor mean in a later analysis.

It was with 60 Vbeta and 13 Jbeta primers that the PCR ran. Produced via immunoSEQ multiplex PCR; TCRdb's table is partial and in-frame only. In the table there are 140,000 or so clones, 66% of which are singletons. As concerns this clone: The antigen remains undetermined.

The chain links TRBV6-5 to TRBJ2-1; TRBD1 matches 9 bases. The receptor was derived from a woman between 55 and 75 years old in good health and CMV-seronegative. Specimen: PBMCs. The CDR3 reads CASSHRGRHNEQFF. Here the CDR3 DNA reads TGTGCCAGCAGTCACAGGGGGCGCCACAATGAGCAGTTCTTC.